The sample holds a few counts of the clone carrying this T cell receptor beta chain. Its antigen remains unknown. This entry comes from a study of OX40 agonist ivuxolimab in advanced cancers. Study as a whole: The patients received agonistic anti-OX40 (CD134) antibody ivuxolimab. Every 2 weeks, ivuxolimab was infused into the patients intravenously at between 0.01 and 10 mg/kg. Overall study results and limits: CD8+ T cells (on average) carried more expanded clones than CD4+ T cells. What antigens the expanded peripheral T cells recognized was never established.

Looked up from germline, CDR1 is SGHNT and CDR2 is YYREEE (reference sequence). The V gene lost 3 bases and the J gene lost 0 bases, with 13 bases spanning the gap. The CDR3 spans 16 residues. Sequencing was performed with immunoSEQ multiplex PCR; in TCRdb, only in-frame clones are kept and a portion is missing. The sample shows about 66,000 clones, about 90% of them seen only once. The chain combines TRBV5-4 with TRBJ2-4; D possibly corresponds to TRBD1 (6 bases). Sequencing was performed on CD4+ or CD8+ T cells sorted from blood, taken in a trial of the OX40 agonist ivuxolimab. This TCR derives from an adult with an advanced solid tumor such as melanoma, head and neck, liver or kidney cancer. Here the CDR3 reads CASSSDRARAKNIQYF. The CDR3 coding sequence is TGTGCCAGCAGCTCGGACAGAGCGAGAGCCAAAAACATTCAGTACTTC.